The clone carrying this T cell receptor beta chain showed up just once. Its cognate antigen is unknown. Other DNA sequences of this sample code for an identical CDR3. These data come from a study of shared clonotypes between healthy human individuals. Study-wide points: The study sampled only blood, and tissue repertoires likely differ.

The table came from immunoSEQ multiplex PCR; TCRdb's copy has only in-frame clones and leaves some out. This sample yields some 2 million clones, of which 85% to 95% are seen a single time; under 0.15% belongs to the top ten. The sample was naive CD4+ T cells sorted from blood. Noted subset: CD45RA+ positively selected. The TCR comes from a man aged 18-30 years in good health.

The CDR3 DNA reads TGTGCCAGTAGTATCCAATCTAATCAGCCCCAGCATTTT. This translates into CASSIQSNQPQHF. V and J are TRBV19 and TRBJ1-5; D call uncertain. With 3 bases removed from V and 4 bases from J, the gap between germline ends came to 7 bases. The V gene's germline CDR1 is LNHDA and CDR2 SQIVND (reference sequence). The CDR3 has 13 amino acids.